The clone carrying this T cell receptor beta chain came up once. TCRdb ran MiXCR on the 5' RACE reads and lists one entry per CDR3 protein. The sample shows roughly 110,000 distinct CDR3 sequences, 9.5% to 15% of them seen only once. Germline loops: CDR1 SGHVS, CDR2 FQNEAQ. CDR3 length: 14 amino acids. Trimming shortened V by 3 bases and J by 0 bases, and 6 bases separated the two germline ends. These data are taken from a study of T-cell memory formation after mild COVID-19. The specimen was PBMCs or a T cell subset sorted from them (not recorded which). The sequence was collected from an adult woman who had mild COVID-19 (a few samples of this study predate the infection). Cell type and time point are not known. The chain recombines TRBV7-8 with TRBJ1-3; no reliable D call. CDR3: CASSFGSSGNTIYF. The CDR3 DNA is TGTGCCAGCAGCTTCGGGAGCTCTGGAAACACCATATATTTT.